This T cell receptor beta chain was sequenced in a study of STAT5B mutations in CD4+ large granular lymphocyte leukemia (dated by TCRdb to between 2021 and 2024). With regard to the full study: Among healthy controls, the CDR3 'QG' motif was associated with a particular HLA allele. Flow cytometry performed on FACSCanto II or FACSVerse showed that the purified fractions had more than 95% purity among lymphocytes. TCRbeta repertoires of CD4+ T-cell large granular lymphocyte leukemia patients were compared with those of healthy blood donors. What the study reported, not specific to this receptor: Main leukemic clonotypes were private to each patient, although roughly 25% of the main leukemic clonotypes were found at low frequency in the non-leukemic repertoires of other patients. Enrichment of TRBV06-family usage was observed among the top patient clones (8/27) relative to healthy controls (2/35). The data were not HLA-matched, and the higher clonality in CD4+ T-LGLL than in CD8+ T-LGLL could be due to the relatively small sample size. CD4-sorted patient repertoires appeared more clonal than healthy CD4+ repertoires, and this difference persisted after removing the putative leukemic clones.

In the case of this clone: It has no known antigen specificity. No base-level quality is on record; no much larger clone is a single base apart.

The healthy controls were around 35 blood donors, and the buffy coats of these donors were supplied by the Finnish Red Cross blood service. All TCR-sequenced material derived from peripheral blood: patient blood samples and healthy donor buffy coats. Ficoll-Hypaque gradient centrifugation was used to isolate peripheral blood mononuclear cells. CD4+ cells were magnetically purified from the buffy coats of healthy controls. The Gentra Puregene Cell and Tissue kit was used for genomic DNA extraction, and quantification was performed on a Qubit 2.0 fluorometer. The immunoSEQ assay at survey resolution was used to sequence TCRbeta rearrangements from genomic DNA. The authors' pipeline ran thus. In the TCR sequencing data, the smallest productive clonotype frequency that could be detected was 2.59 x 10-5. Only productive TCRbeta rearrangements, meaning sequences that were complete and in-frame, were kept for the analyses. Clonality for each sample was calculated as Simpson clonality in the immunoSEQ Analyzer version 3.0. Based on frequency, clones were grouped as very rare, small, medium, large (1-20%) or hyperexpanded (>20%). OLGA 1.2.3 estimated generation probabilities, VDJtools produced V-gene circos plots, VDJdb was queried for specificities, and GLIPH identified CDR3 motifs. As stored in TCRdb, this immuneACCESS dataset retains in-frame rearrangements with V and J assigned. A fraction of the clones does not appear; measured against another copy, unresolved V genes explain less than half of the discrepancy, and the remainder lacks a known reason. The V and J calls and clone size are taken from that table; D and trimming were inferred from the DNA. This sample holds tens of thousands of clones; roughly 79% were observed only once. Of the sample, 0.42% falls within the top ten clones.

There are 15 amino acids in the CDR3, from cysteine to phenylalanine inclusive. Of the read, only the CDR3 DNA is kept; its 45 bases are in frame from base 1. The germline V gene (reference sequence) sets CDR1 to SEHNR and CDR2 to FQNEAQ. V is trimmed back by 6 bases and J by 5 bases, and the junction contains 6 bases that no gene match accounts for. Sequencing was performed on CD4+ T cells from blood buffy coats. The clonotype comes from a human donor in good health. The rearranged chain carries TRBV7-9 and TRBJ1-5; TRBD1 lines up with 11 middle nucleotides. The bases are TGTGCCAGCAGTTGGGGGGGACAGGGGGATCAGCCCCAGCATTTT. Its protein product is CASSWGGQGDQPQHF.